The present entry profiles one TCR beta chain with its context. Its antigen remains unidentified. Germline V gene data show CDR1 as MNHEY and CDR2 as SVGAGI. The length of the CDR3 is 15 residues. After removal of 0 bases from V and 2 bases from J, the junction contained 1 base not matched to a gene. This sample stems from a study of cytomegalovirus exposure and HLA in healthy donors. PCR amplification relied on 60 Vbeta primers (plus 13 Jbeta primers). Authors' data handling: A later analysis tallied tens of millions of unique TCR beta chains, approximately 10 million of them shared. The method was immunoSEQ multiplex PCR; TCRdb's version includes in-frame clones alone and lacks a portion of them. That table supplies the V and J calls and clone size; D and trimming were determined from the DNA. Its table records some 110,000 clones. Study observations and caveats: A later analysis found most CMV-associated TCR beta chains apparently HLA-restricted. Most TCR sequences were uncommon, yet certain public TCRs appeared in many donors.

This receptor was obtained from a man aged 35 to 55 in good health and CMV-seropositive. The material sequenced was PBMCs. V is TRBV6-5 and J is TRBJ2-1; the match to TRBD2 covers 7 bases. CDR3 region: CASSYSREPYNEQFF. Written as DNA, the CDR3 is TGTGCCAGCAGTTACTCGCGGGAGCCCTACAATGAGCAGTTCTTC.